These T cell receptor beta chains were read from a single sample in a study of response to subunit inactivated influenza vaccine. Using its own MiXCR run on the RT-PCR reads, TCRdb lists one record per CDR3 protein. The table has about 160,000 distinct CDR3 sequences, roughly a tenth seen once; the top ten hold approximately 13%. Sequences were derived from non-naive T cells sorted from PBMCs, sampled about 40 days after vaccination. The source of these receptors is a man in his fifties who received an inactivated influenza vaccine. The CDR3 runs from the conserved cysteine through the conserved F or W. Each record gives: D gene, J gene, V gene, clone size, CDR3 DNA, CDR3 protein. A D gene is named only where the DNA matches it firmly. A row's size may be missing; if present it is once, few, many or a size class.

>.|TRBJ2-3|TRBV7-6|many
TGTGCCAGCAGCTCGTCAGTAAGCACAGATACGCAGTATTTT
CASSSSVSTDTQYF
>.|TRBJ2-3|TRBV10-3|.
TGTGCCATCACGGCTAGCAGCACAGATACGCAGTATTTT
CAITASSTDTQYF
>TRBD2|TRBJ2-5|TRBV3-1|few
TGTGCCAGCAGCCAACACCCGGGACTAGCGGGGGGGGAAAAAGAGACCCAGTACTTC
CASSQHPGLAGGEKETQYF
>TRBD2|TRBJ2-7|TRBV18|.
TGTGCCAGCTCACGGCTAGCGGGAGTCGGAGTCGACGAGCAGTACTTC
CASSRLAGVGVDEQYF
>.|TRBJ1-4|TRBV4-2|many
TGTGCCAGCAGCCCCCAGAATGAAAAACTGTTTTTT
CASSPQNEKLFF
>.|TRBJ2-7|TRBV6-1|.
TGTGCCAGCAGTATGACGGATGTCTACGAGCAGTACTTC
CASSMTDVYEQYF
>.|TRBJ1-5|TRBV2|few
TGTGCCAGCAGAGATGGACAGCGTGATCAGCCCCAGCATTTT
CASRDGQRDQPQHF
>.|TRBJ2-3|TRBV6-5|.
TGTGCCAGCAGTTCTTGGGGGAACACAGATACGCAGTATTTT
CASSSWGNTDTQYF
>TRBD2|TRBJ2-1|TRBV20-1|.
TGCAGTGCTAGAATGGCTAGCGGGATCAATGAGCAGTTCTTC
CSARMASGINEQFF
>.|TRBJ1-6|TRBV6-2/TRBV6-3|few
TGTGCCAGCAGTAAGGACCCTTCACCCCTCCACTTT
CASSKDPSPLHF
>.|TRBJ1-5|TRBV19|.
TGTGCCAGTCAGCCCCAACTTAGCAATCAGCCCCAGCATTTT
CASQPQLSNQPQHF
>.|TRBJ1-2|TRBV4-1|.
TGCGCCAGCAGCCTACAAGGGGGGGATGGCTACACCTTC
CASSLQGGDGYTF
>.|TRBJ1-1|TRBV11-2|few
TGTGCCAGCAGCCGATCGACAGCTGAAGCTTTCTTT
CASSRSTAEAFF